One sample yielded the 5 T cell receptor beta chains listed below, sequenced in a study of CD8+ T cells in alopecia areata listed by TCRdb under 2018. Interpreted using the paper, the time point label stands for: about 25 weeks on oral tofacitinib. Interpreted using the paper, the treatment or condition label stands for: oral pan-JAK inhibitor, 5-10 mg twice daily. Library prep was done by the immunoSEQ multiplex PCR assay. For TCR sequencing, RNA was extracted from every sample and reverse transcribed into cDNA to serve as template. In TCRdb, the immuneACCESS table is reduced to in-frame sequences with V and J assigned. These tables do not hold every clone; where another copy was compared, an unresolved V gene accounts for under half, and the others remain unexplained. This sample lists about 200,000 clones; about three fifths were detected once. The biggest ten clones account for around 0.92% of the sample.

The sample was CD4+ T cells sorted from blood, taken at week 24, from a patient treated with tofacitinib. Source of these receptors: a human donor with alopecia areata.

This clone was counted once. This chain uses TRBV30 with TRBJ1-1; no definite D call. The germline gives CDR1 GTSNPN, CDR2 SVGIG (reference sequence). The V end lost 1 base, the J end lost 1 base, and 4 bases lay between the germline ends. The CDR3 runs 12 residues. The CDR3 sequence is CAWSARNTEAFF. The CDR3 DNA follows: TGTGCCTGGAGTGCACGGAACACTGAAGCTTTCTTT.

This clone appeared a single time. V is TRBV5-1 and J is TRBJ1-4, with D possibly matching TRBD1 (5 bases). V lost 0 bases to trimming and J lost 8 bases, with 8 bases between them. CDR3 length: 13 amino acids. The V gene's germline CDR1 is SGHRS and CDR2 YFSETQ. This CDR3 is CASSLEQEEKLFF. The CDR3 DNA is TGCGCCAGCAGCTTGGAACAGGAGGAAAAACTGTTTTTT.

The CDR3 DNA follows: TGCGCCAGCAGCTTGCCCCGGGCTAGCACAGATACGCAGTATTTT. Its protein product is CASSLPRASTDTQYF. The chain combines TRBV5-1 with TRBJ2-3; D is ambiguous. Trimming shortened V by 1 base and J by 0 bases, and 9 bases separated the two germline ends. Germline CDR1 is SGHRS and CDR2 is YFSETQ. This CDR3 spans 15 amino acids.

This chain links TRBV6-5 with TRBJ2-7; D gene uncertain. This CDR3 has 11 amino acids. Germline loops: CDR1 MNHEY, CDR2 SVGAGI. The V gene lost 5 bases and the J gene lost 6 bases, with 8 bases spanning the gap. Here the CDR3 reads CASSQGSEQYF. CDR3 nucleotides: TGTGCCAGCAGTCAAGGGTCCGAGCAGTACTTC.

The V gene is TRBV7-2, the J gene TRBJ2-1; D possibly matches TRBD1 or TRBD2 (5 bases each). V lost 5 bases and J 9 bases, leaving 17 bases between the germline ends. The CDR3 sequence is 14 residues long. From germline, CDR1 is SGHTA and CDR2 FQGNSA. This CDR3 reads CASSPYFGAAEQFF. The CDR3, as DNA: TGTGCCAGCAGCCCCTACTTCGGGGCGGCTGAGCAGTTCTTC.